This T cell receptor beta chain was documented in a study of blood T cell repertoires in COVID-19. The count of this clone is one. The CDR3 contains 15 residues. Germline loops: CDR1 MNHNS, CDR2 SASEGT. V shed 0 bases and J shed 7 bases, with 12 bases lying between them. Here immunoSEQ multiplex PCR was the method, and the copy in TCRdb shows in-frame clones only, minus some. The profile shows 350,000 to 450,000 clones, roughly 84% of them singletons. V gene TRBV6-1 combines with J gene TRBJ1-4; D possibly corresponds to TRBD1 (6 bases). The sample consisted of PBMCs or T cells enriched from blood (not recorded which). The receptor's source is a woman in her late teens or twenties who had been exposed to COVID-19. For the CDR3, the DNA is TGTGCCAGCAGTGAAGCGCTGGGGGCAGGTGAAAAACTGTTTTTT. Protein: CASSEALGAGEKLFF.